This T cell receptor (beta chain) was captured by sequencing in a study of CD8+ T cells in alopecia areata. Described treatment: oral pan-JAK inhibitor, 5-10 mg twice daily. This clone was seen a few times. cDNA prepared by RNA extraction and subsequent reverse transcription served as the template for sequencing. The method was immunoSEQ multiplex PCR; TCRdb's version includes in-frame clones alone and lacks a portion of them. The sample lists fewer than 200,000 clones; about three fifths were seen once. This CDR3 is 17 amino acids long. Trimming shortened V by 5 bases and J by 1 base, and 21 bases separated the two germline ends. Germline V gives CDR1 MNHEY, CDR2 SMNVEV (reference sequence).

This sequence joins TRBV27 and TRBJ2-7, with TRBD2 as a possible D gene (6 bases). The sequenced sample was CD8+ T cells sorted from blood, obtained at week 24, from a patient treated with tofacitinib. This clonotype originated in a human donor with alopecia areata. The CDR3 loop is CASSTHSNLASSYEQYF. In DNA, the CDR3 is TGTGCCAGCAGTACTCACAGTAACCTAGCGTCGTCCTACGAGCAGTACTTC.